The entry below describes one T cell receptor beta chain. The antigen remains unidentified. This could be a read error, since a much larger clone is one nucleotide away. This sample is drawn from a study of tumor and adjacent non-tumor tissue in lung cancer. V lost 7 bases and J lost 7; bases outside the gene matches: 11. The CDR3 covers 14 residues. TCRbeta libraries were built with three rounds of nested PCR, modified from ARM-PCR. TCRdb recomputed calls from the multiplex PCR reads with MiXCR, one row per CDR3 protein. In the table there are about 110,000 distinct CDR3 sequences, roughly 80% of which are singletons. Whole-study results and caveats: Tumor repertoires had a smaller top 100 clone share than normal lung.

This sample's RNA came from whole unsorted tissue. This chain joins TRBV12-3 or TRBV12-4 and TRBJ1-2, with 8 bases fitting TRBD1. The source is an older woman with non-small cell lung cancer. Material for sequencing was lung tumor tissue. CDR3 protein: CASNPRTGRGGYTF. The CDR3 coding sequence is TGTGCCAGCAATCCACGGACAGGGCGGGGTGGCTACACCTTC.